One sample yielded the 15 T cell receptor beta chains listed below, sequenced in a study of T cells in Graves' hyperthyroidism and ophthalmopathy. RNA transcripts served as the template for amplifying TCR beta CDR3 regions. During a first-round RT-PCR of the TCR CDR3, the HTBI primer set was used. TCRdb re-derived calls from the multiplex PCR reads in MiXCR, one entry per CDR3 protein. This sample yields more than 350,000 distinct CDR3 sequences, of which approximately 18% are seen a single time; more than 30% belongs to the top ten. The sequenced sample was blood. The receptors shown here come from a woman aged 25 to 39 with Graves' hyperthyroidism that later progressed to Graves' ophthalmopathy.

There are many counts of this clonotype. The chain is built from TRBV2 and TRBJ2-3; the match to TRBD2 covers 8 bases. CDR1 and CDR2 (germline): SNHLY, FYNNEI. This CDR3 has 17 residues. Trimming at V came to 1 base and at J to 1 base, leaving 7 bases not matched to a gene. CDR3 in amino acids: CASSEGLAGLGTDTQYF. CDR3 DNA: TGTGCCAGCAGTGAAGGATTAGCGGGGCTTGGCACAGATACGCAGTATTTT.

This clonotype was detected ten times or more. The chain employs TRBV6-2 or TRBV6-3 and TRBJ1-1, with D unclear. CDR1 and CDR2 (germline): MNHEY, SVGEGT. The V and J ends lost 2 bases and 4 bases respectively, with 8 bases between them. This CDR3 spans 13 amino acids. The chain's CDR3 is CASSYTRSTEAFF. For the CDR3, the DNA is TGTGCCAGCAGTTACACAAGGAGCACTGAAGCTTTCTTT.

This clonotype was picked up many times. The rearrangement uses TRBV5-6 and TRBJ2-7; TRBD2 aligns across 7 bases. Per germline, CDR1 SGHDT and CDR2 YYEEEE. This CDR3 is built from 15 residues. Losses at the gene ends were 1 base for V and 5 bases for J; bases not matched to a gene: 9. CDR3 in DNA: TGTGCCAGCAGCTTGTTTTGGGGGGGACGCCACGAGCAGTACTTC. It codes for CASSLFWGGRHEQYF.

The table lists this clonotype with many counts. The chain combines TRBV5-1 with TRBJ2-1, with TRBD2 as a possible D gene (5 bases). CDR3 size: 15 residues. V was trimmed by 3 bases and J by 9 bases, leaving 19 bases between them. The V gene's germline CDR1 is SGHRS and CDR2 YFSETQ. This chain's CDR3 is CASSSVAGSGTEQFF. CDR3 DNA sequence: TGCGCCAGCAGCTCCGTAGCCGGAAGCGGCACTGAGCAGTTCTTC.

This clonotype was recorded many times. The chain uses TRBV3-1 and TRBJ1-6, with D hard to call. Germline CDR1 LGHDT, CDR2 YNNKEL (reference sequence). CDR3 length: 16 amino acids. Trimming removed 1 base from V and 7 bases from J, with 14 bases in between. CDR3 residues: CASSQVGGVTNSPLHF. CDR3 in DNA: TGTGCCAGCAGCCAAGTAGGTGGGGTCACCAATTCACCCCTCCACTTT.

At least ten counts were recorded for this clonotype. The V call is TRBV3-1, the J call TRBJ2-3; D is perhaps TRBD2 (5 bases). Trimming took off 4 bases at V and 1 base at J, with 15 bases between the two ends. CDR3 length: 16 residues. Germline V gives CDR1 LGHDT, CDR2 YNNKEL (reference sequence). The CDR3 here is CASSRRAADGTDTQYF. CDR3 sequence (DNA): TGTGCCAGCAGCCGACGAGCGGCCGACGGCACAGATACGCAGTATTTT.

This clonotype occurred a few times. This may arise from a read error, as a much more abundant clone is one base away. J is TRBJ1-1 and V is TRBV10-3; the D gene is possibly TRBD1 (5 bases). Germline CDR1 and CDR2: ENHRY and SYGVKD. CDR3 size: 11 residues. The CDR3 nucleotides are TGTGCCATCGGTGAGTCAGGGCAAGCTTTCTTT. It is translated as CAIGESGQAFF.

The chain couples TRBV6-1 to TRBJ1-1; D might be TRBD1 (6 bases). Trimming took 5 bases from V and 4 from J, leaving 17 bases between them. The CDR3 consists of 15 residues. Germline V lookup: CDR1 MNHNS, CDR2 SASEGT. This CDR3 is CASSLSTGGRTEAFF. In DNA form, the CDR3 reads TGTGCCAGCAGTTTGTCGACGGGGGGCCGCACTGAAGCTTTCTTT.

There are a few counts of this clonotype. The chain uses TRBV27 and TRBJ2-7; 8 bases line up with TRBD2. The V gene end was trimmed by 2 bases and the J gene end by 6 bases; junction bases not matched to a gene: 6. This CDR3 has 14 amino acids. From germline, CDR1 is MNHEY and CDR2 SMNVEV (reference sequence). The CDR3: CASSLGRGGVEQYF. CDR3 DNA: TGTGCCAGCAGTTTAGGCCGGGGGGGCGTCGAGCAGTACTTC.

CDR3 sequence reads: CASSRDRVQETQYF. CDR3 nucleotides: TGTGCCAGCAGTCGAGACAGGGTCCAAGAGACCCAGTACTTC. The chain couples TRBV11-2 to TRBJ2-5; 7 nucleotides line up with TRBD1. The CDR3 is 14 amino acids. Germline assignment: CDR1 SGHAT and CDR2 FQNNGV. The V gene end was trimmed by 6 bases and the J gene end by 1 base; junction bases not matched to a gene: 5.

This clonotype has a count of ten or more. The gene calls are TRBV12-3 or TRBV12-4 and TRBJ1-1; 7 bases are a match to TRBD1. The CDR3 loop spans 16 amino acids. Trimming cost V 2 bases and J 0 bases; bases outside gene matches: 6. For the CDR3, the DNA is TGTGCCAGCAGTTTATTTCTGAGGGGGCTGAACACTGAAGCTTTCTTT. This codes for CASSLFLRGLNTEAFF.

CDR3 DNA sequence: TGTGCCAGCAGTAGCGCCGACCGGGAGACCCAGTACTTC. Protein: CASSSADRETQYF. The genes are TRBV28 and TRBJ2-5; D is uncertain. Per germline, CDR1 MDHEN and CDR2 SYDVKM. V lost 5 bases, J lost 5 bases, and 12 bases lay in between. The CDR3 runs to 13 residues.

The table lists this clonotype with many counts. The V call is TRBV18, the J call TRBJ1-2, with 7 bases fitting TRBD1. Germline trimming cut 1 base from V and 2 bases from J; bases unmatched to any gene: 1. This CDR3 is built from 14 residues. From germline, CDR1 is KGHSH and CDR2 LQKENI. As DNA, the CDR3 is TGTGCCAGCTCACCACAGACAGGGAACTATGGCTACACCTTC. It is translated as CASSPQTGNYGYTF.

This clonotype showed up many times. The chain's CDR3 is CASSLEIGFGEQYF. In nucleotides, the CDR3 is TGTGCCAGCAGCCTTGAAATTGGGTTCGGCGAGCAGTACTTC. V and J are TRBV6-1 and TRBJ2-7; the D is unclear. The V gene lost 6 bases and the J gene lost 6 bases, with 18 bases spanning the gap. This CDR3 contains 14 residues. The germline V gene has CDR1 MNHNS and CDR2 SASEGT.

This clonotype was recorded many times. This chain uses TRBV20-1 with TRBJ2-3, with 7 bases matching TRBD2. V was clipped by 3 bases and J by 4 bases; unmatched bases: 7. CDR1 DFQATT and CDR2 SNEGSKA come from the germline V gene (reference sequence). The CDR3 runs 14 residues. The CDR3 DNA is TGCAGTGCTAGGGTGAGCGGGGACGCAGATACGCAGTATTTT. This translates into CSARVSGDADTQYF.